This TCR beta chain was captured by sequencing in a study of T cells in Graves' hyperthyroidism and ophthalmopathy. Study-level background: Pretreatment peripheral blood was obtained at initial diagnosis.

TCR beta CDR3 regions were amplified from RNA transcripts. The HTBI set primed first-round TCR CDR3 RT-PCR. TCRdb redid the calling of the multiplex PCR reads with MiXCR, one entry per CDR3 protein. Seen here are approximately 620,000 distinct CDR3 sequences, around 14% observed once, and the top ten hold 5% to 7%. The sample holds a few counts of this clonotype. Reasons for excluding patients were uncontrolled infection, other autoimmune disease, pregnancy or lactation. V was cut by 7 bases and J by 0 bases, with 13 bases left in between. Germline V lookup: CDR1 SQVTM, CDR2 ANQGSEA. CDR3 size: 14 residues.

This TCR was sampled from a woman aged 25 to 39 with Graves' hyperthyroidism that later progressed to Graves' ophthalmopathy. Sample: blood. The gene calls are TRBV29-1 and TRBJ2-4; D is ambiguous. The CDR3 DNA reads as TGCAGCGCCCAAGCTAGATTAGCCAAAAACATTCAGTACTTC. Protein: CSAQARLAKNIQYF.